The sequence of this T cell receptor (beta chain) was determined in a study of CD8+CD57+ T cells in acquired aplastic anemia. About the study: Quantities of DNA derived from sorted CD4+ and CD8+ cells averaged roughly 3 ug.

With regard to this clonotype: Its antigen is as yet unknown.

The ends were cut back, 0 bases at V and 2 bases at J, with 10 bases in the middle. The CDR3 runs 15 residues. Germline CDR1 is MGHRA and CDR2 is YSYEKL. An expansion of CD8+CD57+ cells by flow cytometry had been shown in patients chosen for sequencing. Every patient was diagnosed with severe acquired aplastic anemia. Genomic DNA constituted the template upon which TCR beta VDJ and CDR3 profiling was performed. TCRdb fed the reads into MiXCR, producing one record per CDR3 protein. This sample has around 150,000 distinct CDR3 sequences; around 48% occur once, and the top ten carry around 3%. Points from the study as a whole: Researchers reported that CD8+ Simpson's diversity was not significantly different in patients versus controls.

J is TRBJ1-1 and V is TRBV4-1; no firm D call. The receptor was derived from a human donor with aplastic anemia. Material: sorted CD4+, CD8+, or CD8+CD57+ T cells (not recorded which) from PBMCs. CDR3 loop: CASSQEAPKNTEAFF. CDR3 DNA: TGCGCCAGCAGCCAAGAAGCCCCAAAAAACACTGAAGCTTTCTTT.